Reported below is one T cell receptor (beta chain). The CDR3 totals 14 residues. V gave up 5 bases and J gave up 5 bases, with 14 bases separating them. Germline values: CDR1 MDHEN, CDR2 SYDVKM. MiXCR, run by TCRdb on the 5' RACE reads, gives a single entry per CDR3 protein. The table has about 70,000 distinct CDR3 sequences, 8% to 10% seen once. This sample stems from a study of early T cells in non-severe SARS-CoV-2 infection. The starting material was whole blood, obtained at baseline. The clonotype was recovered from an adult who was a healthcare worker with PCR-confirmed SARS-CoV-2 infection or an uninfected control (not recorded which). V gene TRBV28 combines with J gene TRBJ2-3, with a possible D match to TRBD2 (5 bases). CDR3: CASSPTSSQDTQYF. In nucleotides, the CDR3 is TGTGCCAGCAGTCCCACTAGTTCCCAAGATACGCAGTATTTT.